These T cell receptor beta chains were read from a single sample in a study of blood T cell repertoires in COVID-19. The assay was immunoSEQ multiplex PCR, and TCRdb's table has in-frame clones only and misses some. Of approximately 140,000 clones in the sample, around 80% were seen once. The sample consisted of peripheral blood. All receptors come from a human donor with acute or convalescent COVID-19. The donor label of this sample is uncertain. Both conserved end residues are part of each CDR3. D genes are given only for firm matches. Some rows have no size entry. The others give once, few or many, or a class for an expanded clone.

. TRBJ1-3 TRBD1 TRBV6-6 CASSYRETGAGNTIYF TGTGCCAGCAGTTACCGGGAGACAGGGGCTGGAAACACCATATATTTT
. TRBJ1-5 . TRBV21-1 CASQDDNRTVINQPQHF TGTGCCAGCCAAGATGATAACAGGACAGTTATCAATCAGCCCCAGCATTTT
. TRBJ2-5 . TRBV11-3 CASSLGETQYF TGTGCCAGCAGCCTGGGCGAGACCCAGTACTTC
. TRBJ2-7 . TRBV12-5 CASGFGRAYEQYF TGTGCTAGTGGTTTCGGCAGGGCCTACGAGCAGTACTTC
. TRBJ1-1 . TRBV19 CASSYSNTEAFF TGTGCCAGTAGTTACAGCAACACTGAAGCTTTCTTT
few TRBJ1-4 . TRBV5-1 CASSLGSQGRDEKLFF TGCGCCAGCAGCTTGGGGAGCCAGGGGAGAGATGAAAAACTGTTTTTT
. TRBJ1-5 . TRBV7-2 CASSPDGNQPQHF TGTGCCAGCAGCCCCGACGGGAATCAGCCCCAGCATTTT
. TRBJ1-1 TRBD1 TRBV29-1 CSVERTGPGAFF TGCAGCGTTGAAAGGACAGGCCCGGGCGCTTTCTTT
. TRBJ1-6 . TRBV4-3 CASSQVQGNNSPLHF TGCGCCAGCAGCCAAGTCCAGGGTAATAATTCACCCCTCCACTTT
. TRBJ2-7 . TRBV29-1 CSVGKGGNSYEQYF TGCAGCGTTGGAAAGGGGGGGAACTCCTACGAGCAGTACTTC
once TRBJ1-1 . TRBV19 CASNPRVGNTEAFF TGTGCCAGTAACCCCAGGGTGGGTAACACTGAAGCTTTCTTT
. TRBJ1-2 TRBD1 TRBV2 CASKPGGEGYTF TGTGCCAGCAAGCCAGGGGGCGAGGGCTACACCTTC
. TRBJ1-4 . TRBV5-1 CAYRGGSFARKLFF TGCGCCTATCGGGGGGGCAGCTTTGCGCGAAAACTGTTTTTT
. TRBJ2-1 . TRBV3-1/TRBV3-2 CASSQDKRGEQFF TGTGCCAGCAGCCAAGATAAACGGGGAGAGCAGTTCTTC
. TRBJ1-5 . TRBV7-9 CASSLETTYQPQHF TGTGCCAGCAGCTTAGAGACTACTTATCAGCCCCAGCATTTT
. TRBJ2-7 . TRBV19 CASSDPGDSVYEQYF TGTGCCAGTAGTGATCCGGGGGACAGTGTCTACGAGCAGTACTTC
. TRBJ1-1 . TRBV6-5 CASSSGEATEAFF TGTGCCAGCAGTTCTGGGGAGGCCACTGAAGCTTTCTTT
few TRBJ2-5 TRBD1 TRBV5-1 CASSVHQGALGQETQYF TGCGCCAGCAGCGTTCATCAGGGGGCGTTAGGCCAAGAGACCCAGTACTTC
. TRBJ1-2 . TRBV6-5 CASSPRGGYYGYTF TGTGCCAGCAGTCCCCGGGGTGGGTACTATGGCTACACCTTC
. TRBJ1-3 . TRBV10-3 CAIRPGDSGNTIYF TGTGCCATCAGGCCGGGGGACTCTGGAAACACCATATATTTT
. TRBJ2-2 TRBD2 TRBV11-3 CASSFSGTTGELFF TGTGCCAGCAGCTTTAGCGGGACTACCGGGGAGCTGTTTTTT
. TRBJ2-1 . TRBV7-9 CASTSTGSYNEQFF TGTGCCAGCACCAGTACGGGATCTTACAATGAGCAGTTCTTC
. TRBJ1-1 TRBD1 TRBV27 CASSPRQGANTEAFF TGTGCCAGCAGTCCGCGACAGGGAGCGAACACTGAAGCTTTCTTT
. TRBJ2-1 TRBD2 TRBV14 CASSQAGAYNEQFF TGTGCCAGCAGCCAGGCGGGGGCCTACAATGAGCAGTTCTTC
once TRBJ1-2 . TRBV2 CASRSGPAYYGYTF TGTGCCAGCAGATCGGGTCCCGCCTACTATGGCTACACCTTC
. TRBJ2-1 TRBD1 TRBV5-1 CASSLGQGRYNEQFF TGCGCCAGCAGCCTGGGACAGGGGAGGTACAATGAGCAGTTCTTC
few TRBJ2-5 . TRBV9 CASSLPDRGLQETQYF TGTGCCAGCAGCCTCCCAGACAGGGGACTACAAGAGACCCAGTACTTC
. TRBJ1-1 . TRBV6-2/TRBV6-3 CASTPPGYITEAFF TGTGCCAGCACCCCCCCCGGGTATATCACTGAAGCTTTCTTT
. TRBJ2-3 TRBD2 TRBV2 CASSNSGGLSDTQYF TGTGCCAGCAGCAATAGCGGGGGCCTGTCAGATACGCAGTATTTT
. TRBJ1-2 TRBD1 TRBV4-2 CASSQGGGLYGYTF TGTGCCAGCAGCCAAGGAGGGGGCCTCTATGGCTACACCTTC
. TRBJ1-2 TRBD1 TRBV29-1 CSAQKGQGYGYTF TGCAGCGCCCAAAAAGGACAGGGGTATGGCTACACCTTC
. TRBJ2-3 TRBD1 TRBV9 CASSVTTGVVADTQYF TGTGCCAGCAGCGTAACGACAGGGGTAGTAGCAGATACGCAGTATTTT
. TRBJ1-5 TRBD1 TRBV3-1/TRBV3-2 CASSQDGQGAQPQHF TGTGCCAGCAGCCAAGACGGACAGGGAGCTCAGCCCCAGCATTTT
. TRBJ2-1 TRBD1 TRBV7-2 CASRSPGTGGYNEQFF TGTGCCAGCAGATCCCCCGGGACAGGGGGGTACAATGAGCAGTTCTTC
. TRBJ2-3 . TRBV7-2 CASSLVASRADTQYF TGTGCCAGCAGCTTAGTAGCATCCAGGGCGGATACGCAGTATTTT
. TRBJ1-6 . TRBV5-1 CASSLGSGAGNSPLHF TGCGCCAGCAGCTTGGGTTCCGGAGCGGGAAATTCACCCCTCCACTTT
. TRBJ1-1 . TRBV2 CASSRIGNTEAFF TGTGCCAGCAGTCGTATCGGGAACACTGAAGCTTTCTTT
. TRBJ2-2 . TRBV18 CASSPRGALNTGELFF TGTGCCAGCTCACCCCGGGGGGCCCTGAACACCGGGGAGCTGTTTTTT
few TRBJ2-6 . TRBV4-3 CASSQDLIRGSLVSGANVLTF TGCGCCAGCAGCCAAGATCTTATCAGGGGCAGTTTAGTCTCTGGGGCCAACGTCCTGACTTTC
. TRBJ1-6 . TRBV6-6 CASSPYGQLNSPLHF TGTGCCAGCAGTCCCTACGGACAGCTTAATTCACCCCTCCACTTT
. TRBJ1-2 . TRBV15 CATSRAEGYGYTF TGTGCCACCAGCAGAGCTGAGGGCTATGGCTACACCTTC
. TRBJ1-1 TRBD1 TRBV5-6 CASSPRDRDTEAFF TGTGCCAGCTCCCCCCGGGACAGGGACACTGAAGCTTTCTTT
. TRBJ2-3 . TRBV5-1 CASSTGTAGDTQYF TGCGCCAGCAGCACCGGGACAGCGGGAGATACGCAGTATTTT
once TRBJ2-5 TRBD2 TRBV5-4 CASTSGDFQETQYF TGTGCCAGCACTAGCGGGGACTTTCAAGAGACCCAGTACTTC
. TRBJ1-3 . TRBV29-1 CSVEARGSGNTIYF TGCAGCGTTGAAGCGCGGGGCTCTGGAAACACCATATATTTT
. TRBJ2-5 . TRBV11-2 CASSLEGLSLAMLETQYF TGTGCCAGCAGCTTAGAGGGTTTAAGCCTAGCGATGTTGGAGACCCAGTACTTC
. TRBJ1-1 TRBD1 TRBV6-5 CASSYSQGARTEAFF TGTGCCAGCAGTTACTCGCAGGGGGCGCGGACTGAAGCTTTCTTT
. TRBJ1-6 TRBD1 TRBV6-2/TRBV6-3 CASSFLTGANSALHF TGTGCCAGCAGTTTCCTGACAGGGGCTAATTCAGCCCTCCACTTT
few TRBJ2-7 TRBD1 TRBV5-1 CASSSDRPWDEQYF TGCGCCAGCAGCTCGGACAGGCCTTGGGACGAGCAGTACTTC
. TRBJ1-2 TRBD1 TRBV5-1 CASSPRTGGDYGYTF TGCGCCAGCAGCCCGCGGACAGGGGGCGACTATGGCTACACCTTC
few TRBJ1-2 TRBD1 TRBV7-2 CASSLWLTGGERYTF TGTGCCAGCAGCTTATGGCTGACAGGGGGAGAGCGCTACACCTTC
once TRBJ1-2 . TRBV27 CASSSPTQNYGYTF TGTGCCAGCAGTTCCCCGACACAAAACTATGGCTACACCTTC
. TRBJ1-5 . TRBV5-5 CASSPQDSNQPQHF TGTGCCAGCAGCCCTCAGGATAGCAATCAGCCCCAGCATTTT
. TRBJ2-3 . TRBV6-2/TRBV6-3 CASSYIPGRGADTQYF TGTGCCAGCAGTTACATTCCAGGGAGGGGGGCAGATACGCAGTATTTT